Presented here are 15 T cell receptor beta chains from one specimen sequenced in a study of regulatory T cells in long-lasting Graves disease. To make TCR beta libraries, researchers used iRepertoire HTBI primers and Arm-PCR of CDR3 regions. A single record per CDR3 protein comes from TCRdb applying MiXCR to the multiplex PCR reads. The sample lists 500,000 or so distinct CDR3 sequences; about 17% were seen once. The sample's time point: newly diagnosed GD, antithyroid drugs for less than 3 months. The TCR library was made from RNA that had been extracted from PBMCs in TRIzol. These data were likewise used in another study, on T cells in Graves' hyperthyroidism and ophthalmopathy.

The material sequenced was peripheral blood mononuclear cells (PBMCs), taken at new diagnosis, from a patient treated with antithyroid drugs. The receptors here all came from a middle-aged man with Graves disease.

The CDR3 region is CASSEVGQNTGELFF. CDR3 DNA sequence: TGCGCCAGCAGCGAGGTGGGACAAAACACCGGGGAGCTGTTTTTT. The V and J genes are TRBV5-1 and TRBJ2-2; a weak D match, TRBD1 (6 bases). V shed 4 bases and J shed 2 bases, with 12 bases lying between them. The CDR3 has 15 amino acids. Germline V gene sequence: CDR1 SGHRS, CDR2 YFSETQ.

The V gene is TRBV6-2 or TRBV6-3, the J gene TRBJ2-7; the D is unclear. The CDR3 is 15 amino acids. Germline V gene sequence: CDR1 MNHEY, CDR2 SVGEGT. V was shortened by 1 base and J by 7 bases, with 17 bases between the two germline ends. CDR3 sequence (DNA): TGTGCCAGCAGTTACTTCCCGGAGAGCCTGGGTGAGCAGTACTTC. Translated: CASSYFPESLGEQYF.

This clonotype was recorded at least ten times. The gene calls are TRBV7-9 and TRBJ2-3, with a weak D call TRBD1 (6 bases). Germline CDR1 and CDR2: SEHNR and FQNEAQ (reference sequence). Trimming removed 5 bases at V and 4 bases at J, with 13 bases between. The CDR3 totals 14 residues. CDR3 region: CASSRQQGSDTQYF. The CDR3 DNA follows: TGTGCCAGCAGCCGTCAACAGGGTTCAGATACGCAGTATTTT.

This clonotype was detected only a few times. The chain couples TRBV4-1 to TRBJ1-5; no clear D gene. CDR3 length equals 13 residues. Trimming took 1 base from V and 3 from J, leaving 4 bases between them. Germline CDR1 MGHRA, CDR2 YSYEKL. The CDR3 DNA sequence: TGCGCCAGCAGCCAAGTCCCCAATCAGCCCCAGCATTTT. Translation: CASSQVPNQPQHF.

The rearrangement joins TRBV11-3 to TRBJ2-7; 12 nucleotides match TRBD2. V lost 5 bases and J lost 6; bases outside the gene matches: 2. CDR3 size: 13 residues. Germline lookup yields CDR1 SGHNT and CDR2 YENEEA. The CDR3 loop is CASSRLAGAEQYF. Here the CDR3 DNA reads TGTGCCAGCAGCCGACTAGCGGGAGCCGAGCAGTACTTC.

The rearrangement links TRBV28 to TRBJ1-5; a weak D match, TRBD1 (6 bases). The CDR3 is 14 residues long. Germline CDR1 and CDR2: MDHEN and SYDVKM. Trimming took 7 bases from V and 3 from J, leaving 13 bases between them. The chain's CDR3 is CASNPAGANQPQHF. The CDR3 DNA reads as TGTGCCAGCAACCCGGCGGGGGCCAATCAGCCCCAGCATTTT.

As regards this clonotype: This CDR3 is missing its conserved last phenylalanine or tryptophan, likely due to a read error. The V call is TRBV6-2 or TRBV6-3, the J call TRBJ2-3; D is ambiguous. The germline CDR1 and CDR2 sequences are MNHEY and SVGEGT. The CDR3 sequence is 15 residues long. V was pared by 0 bases and J by 4 bases, with 11 bases between. This CDR3 is CASSYSSQLADTQYL. The DNA of the CDR3 is TGTGCCAGCAGTTACTCGAGCCAGTTAGCAGATACGCAGTATCTT.

This clonotype occurred many times. This chain uses TRBV20-1 with TRBJ2-7, with TRBD2 matching over 8 bases. CDR1 is DFQATT, CDR2 SNEGSKA, per germline (reference sequence). With 5 bases clipped from V and 7 bases from J, the junction kept 22 bases outside the gene matches. The CDR3 runs to 17 residues. The CDR3, as DNA: TGCAGTGCTGGTAATTCGGCTCGAACTAGCGGATTGGGGGAGCAGTACTTC. As protein: CSAGNSARTSGLGEQYF.

This clonotype has a count of ten or more. The chain carries TRBV7-9 and TRBJ2-7; TRBD2 is a possible D gene (5 bases). This CDR3 is 15 amino acids long. Germline CDR1 and CDR2: SEHNR and FQNEAQ (reference sequence). V gave up 5 bases and J gave up 4 bases, with 18 bases separating them. CDR3 sequence reads: CASSPFGEGRYEQYF. As DNA, the CDR3 is TGTGCCAGCAGCCCCTTCGGGGAAGGTCGATACGAGCAGTACTTC.

This clonotype has ten or more counts. V is TRBV10-3 and J is TRBJ2-1, with D unresolved. CDR1 ENHRY and CDR2 SYGVKD come from the germline V gene. V was clipped by 2 bases and J by 7 bases, with 6 bases between them. The CDR3 spans 12 residues. The CDR3 nucleotides are TGTGCCATCAGTGAGGGGGTTAATGAGCAGTTCTTC. The encoded protein is CAISEGVNEQFF.

There are many counts of this clonotype. The chain recombines TRBV27 with TRBJ1-1; D possibly corresponds to TRBD1 (5 bases). Germline lookup yields CDR1 MNHEY and CDR2 SMNVEV (reference sequence). This CDR3 is 14 amino acids long. Deletions cut 3 bases from V and 2 bases from J, with 10 bases between. The CDR3 here is CASSFIWGNTEAFF. CDR3 coding DNA: TGTGCCAGCAGTTTTATCTGGGGCAACACTGAAGCTTTCTTT.

This clonotype was seen many times. The germline gene is not matched at one end of the junction; a read error may be the cause. The chain is built from TRBV28 and TRBJ2-2; no reliable D call. The CDR3 loop spans 14 amino acids. Germline V gives CDR1 MDHEN, CDR2 SYDVKM. The CDR3: CASSLYRDTGELFF. In nucleotides, the CDR3 is TGTGCCAGCAGCTTATACAGAGACACCGGGGAGCTGTTTTTT.

This clonotype was recorded many times. The V gene is TRBV24-1, the J gene TRBJ1-5; D is unresolved. CDR1 is KGHDR and CDR2 is SFDVKD in the germline V gene. V lost 5 bases, J lost 0 bases, and 7 bases lay in between. The CDR3 contains 14 residues. Here the CDR3 reads CATSGTLSNQPQHF. CDR3 nucleotide sequence: TGTGCCACCAGTGGGACCCTTAGCAATCAGCCCCAGCATTTT.

Only a few counts were recorded for this clonotype. The rearrangement links TRBV27 to TRBJ2-1, with a weak D call TRBD2 (6 bases). Trimming pared 6 bases from V and 4 bases from J, leaving 25 bases between. In germline, CDR1 is MNHEY, CDR2 SMNVEV (reference sequence). The CDR3 runs 18 residues. In nucleotides, the CDR3 is TGTGCCAGCAGCCTCGAAAGTGGCGGGGTCATGGTTTACAATGAGCAGTTCTTC. Residues: CASSLESGGVMVYNEQFF.

Only a few counts were recorded for this clonotype. The genes are TRBV13 and TRBJ1-1, with D possibly being TRBD1 (5 bases). V was clipped by 4 bases and J by 6 bases, with 12 bases between them. Germline V gene lookup returns CDR1 PRHDT and CDR2 FYEKMQ (reference sequence). The CDR3 loop spans 13 amino acids. The chain's CDR3 is CASSSGARAEAFF. The CDR3 DNA reads TGTGCCAGCAGCTCTGGGGCGCGGGCTGAAGCTTTCTTT.